This section outlines one T cell receptor beta chain sequence together with its context. This clonotype was counted only a few times. The antigen this receptor binds is unknown. Base quality data are lacking; no much larger clone is found one base away. Explained via the paper, the time point label denotes: healthy volunteer bleed at 6 weeks. Unfractionated whole blood was collected in Tempus Blood RNA tubes, and total RNA was extracted from that blood. As TCR sequencing controls, several healthy volunteers were used, with blood taken at day 0, 2 weeks and 6 weeks. These data are taken from a study of human T cells and chemical hapten exposure (dated by TCRdb to about 2021). A note on the overall study: Libraries were combined into a pool for sequencing, and differences in TCR yield between samples came mainly from small differences in library volumes within the pool. This study followed changes in the peripheral blood TCR repertoire in vivo during primary and secondary sensitization of alopecia patients to the hapten diphenylcyclopropenone (DPC). For every blood RNA sample, sequencing covered both the TCR alpha and TCR beta chains.

The method was RACE. TCRdb shows the sequencer as NextSeq 500. Library preparation attached unique molecular identifiers to individual cDNA molecules for quantitative, reproducible TCR counting. The published analysis was carried out like this. A median of roughly 98,000 TCRs per sample was observed, with a range of about 20,000 to 700,000. The Decombinator software suite was used to annotate V, J and CDR3 in the TCR reads. Every sample was subsampled to the same number of TCRs (28,000) for the PS versus PT1 abundance plots. TCRs were defined as expanded if absent before sensitization and observed at least eight times at the 2-week time point. TCRdb reanalyzed the raw reads on its own, using fastp at Q25 for trimming and MiXCR for clone calling, and kept in-frame beta chains. Rows are combined by CDR3 protein, so each entry shows the most common genes and DNA. The V and J calls follow TCRdb's processing rather than the paper's. For this sample there are about 79,000 distinct CDR3 sequences; 8.6% appear just once. Approximately 1.5% of the sample rests with the top ten.

The CDR3 measures 15 amino acids from cysteine to phenylalanine. Just CDR3 DNA is preserved here, 45 bases in frame from base 1. The V and J ends are trimmed by 3 bases and 5 bases, leaving 13 bases between them. Points the paper makes about the study in general: After repeated subsampling, the strength of the expansion versus patch-test correlation and the threshold at which it became significant changed. The number of TCRs above 1 in 1000 frequency did not change with DPC sensitization; there was no evidence of global repertoire structure alterations.

The receptor chain draws on TRBV12-3 or TRBV12-4 and TRBJ2-2; possibly the D gene is TRBD2, per 7 matching bases. The TCR was taken from a male donor in good health. Some clones in this sample may be carry-over from other donors' samples. The sequenced sample was whole blood. The CDR3 protein sequence reads: CASSFGRGGTGELFF. The nucleotide sequence reads TGTGCCAGCAGTTTTGGAAGGGGGGGTACCGGGGAGCTGTTTTTT.